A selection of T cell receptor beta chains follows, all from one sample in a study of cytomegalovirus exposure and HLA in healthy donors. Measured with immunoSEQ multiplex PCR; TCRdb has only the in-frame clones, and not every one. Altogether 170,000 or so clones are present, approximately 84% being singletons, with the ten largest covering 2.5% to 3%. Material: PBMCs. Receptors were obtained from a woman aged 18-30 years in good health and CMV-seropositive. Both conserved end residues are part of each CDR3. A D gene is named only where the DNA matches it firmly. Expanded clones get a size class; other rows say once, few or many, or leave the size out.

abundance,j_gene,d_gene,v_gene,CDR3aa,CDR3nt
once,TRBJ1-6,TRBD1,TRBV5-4,CASSVTAGTGIPPLHF,TGTGCCAGCAGCGTCACTGCCGGGACAGGGATCCCACCCCTCCACTTT
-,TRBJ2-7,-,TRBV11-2,CASSLGRLAEQYF,TGTGCCAGCAGCTTAGGGAGATTGGCGGAGCAGTACTTC
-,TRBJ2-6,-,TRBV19,CASSIDLFSGANVLTF,TGTGCCAGTAGTATAGACTTGTTCTCTGGGGCCAACGTCCTGACTTTC
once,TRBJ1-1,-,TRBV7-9,CASSLRTNEAFF,TGTGCCAGCAGCTTACGGACAAATGAAGCTTTCTTT
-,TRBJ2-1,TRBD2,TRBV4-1,CASSRGGLAGTYNEQFF,TGCGCCAGCAGCCGGGGGGGACTAGCGGGCACCTACAATGAGCAGTTCTTC
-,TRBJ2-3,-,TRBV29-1,CSVQVDSVGTDTQYF,TGCAGCGTTCAGGTAGATAGCGTGGGCACAGATACGCAGTATTTT
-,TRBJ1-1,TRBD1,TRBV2,CASTLRGRGPTEAFF,TGTGCCAGTACCCTTAGGGGCAGGGGGCCCACTGAAGCTTTCTTT
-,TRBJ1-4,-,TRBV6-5,CASSSGEKLFF,TGTGCCAGCTCAAGTGGCGAAAAACTGTTTTTT
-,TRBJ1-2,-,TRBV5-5,CASSGQNRAHGYTF,TGTGCCAGCAGCGGTCAAAACAGGGCCCATGGCTACACCTTC
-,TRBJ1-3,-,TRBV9,CASSVGPMGGNTIYF,TGTGCCAGCAGCGTGGGGCCTATGGGGGGAAACACCATATATTTT
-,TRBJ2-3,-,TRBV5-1,CASSFGGVTDTQYF,TGCGCCAGCAGCTTTGGCGGGGTCACAGATACGCAGTATTTT
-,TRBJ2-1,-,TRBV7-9,CASSFGTGAYNEQFF,TGTGCCAGCAGCTTTGGGACGGGGGCCTACAATGAGCAGTTCTTC
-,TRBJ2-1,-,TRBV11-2,CASGGSAFHNEQFF,TGTGCCAGCGGAGGGAGCGCATTCCACAATGAGCAGTTCTTC
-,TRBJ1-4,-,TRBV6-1,CASLKTATNEKLFF,TGTGCCAGCCTCAAGACTGCAACTAATGAAAAACTGTTTTTT
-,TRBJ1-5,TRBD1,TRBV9,CASSVETGGFNQPQHF,TGTGCCAGCAGCGTAGAGACAGGGGGATTCAATCAGCCCCAGCATTTT
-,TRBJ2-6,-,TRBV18,CASSTRRASGANVLTF,TGTGCCAGCTCGACCCGGCGGGCCTCTGGGGCCAACGTCCTGACTTTC
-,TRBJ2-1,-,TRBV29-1,CSVMYSHFHEQFF,TGCAGCGTTATGTACTCCCATTTTCATGAGCAGTTCTTC
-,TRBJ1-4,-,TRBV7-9,CASSLAWGEGEKLFF,TGTGCCAGCAGCTTAGCTTGGGGGGAAGGTGAAAAACTGTTTTTT
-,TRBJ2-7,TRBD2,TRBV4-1,CASSQDRGGGTDEQYF,TGCGCCAGCAGCCAAGATCGGGGCGGGGGGACCGACGAGCAGTACTTC
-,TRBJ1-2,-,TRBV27,CASTSGVNYGYTF,TGTGCCAGCACCTCGGGGGTTAACTATGGCTACACCTTC
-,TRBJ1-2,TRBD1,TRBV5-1,CASSPATTGGYTF,TGCGCCAGCAGCCCAGCCACGACAGGGGGCTACACCTTC
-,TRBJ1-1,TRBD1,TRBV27,CASSWVATGGVINTEAFF,TGTGCCAGCAGTTGGGTTGCCACAGGGGGAGTAATTAACACTGAAGCTTTCTTT